The rows below give T cell receptor beta chains drawn from one sample of a study of blood T cell repertoires in COVID-19. Clones were read by immunoSEQ multiplex PCR, and TCRdb kept only the in-frame ones, dropping some. The sample holds approximately 190,000 clones, approximately 90% seen once. The specimen sequenced was peripheral blood. The receptor set was obtained from a man aged 50-59 years with acute or convalescent COVID-19. Each CDR3 is given with its conserved first and last residue. A D gene is named only where the DNA matches it firmly. Size is omitted from some rows. Given values are once, few, many or a class for expanded clones.

j_call d_call v_call clone_size cdr3_aa cdr3_nt
TRBJ2-1 TRBD2 TRBV28 - CASSLSGGGHNEQFF TGTGCCAGCAGTTTAAGTGGCGGGGGGCACAATGAGCAGTTCTTC
TRBJ2-1 TRBD2 TRBV14 once CASSQVSGLAGQQFF TGTGCCAGCAGCCAAGTAAGTGGACTAGCGGGACAGCAGTTCTTC
TRBJ2-2 - TRBV7-2 - CASSFPTGSGELFF TGTGCCAGCAGCTTTCCCACAGGGTCCGGGGAGCTGTTTTTT
TRBJ2-7 TRBD2 TRBV10-3 - CAISESPGLVVEQYF TGTGCCATCAGTGAGTCCCCAGGACTAGTCGTCGAGCAGTACTTC
TRBJ2-3 TRBD1 TRBV19 - CASSIGGRGSTLDTQYF TGTGCCAGTAGTATAGGTGGCAGGGGGAGCACCTTAGATACGCAGTATTTT
TRBJ2-1 TRBD1 TRBV3-1/TRBV3-2 - CASSHGQGAFVGNEQFF TGTGCCAGCAGCCACGGACAGGGGGCGTTTGTTGGAAATGAGCAGTTCTTC
TRBJ1-5 TRBD1 TRBV6-5 - CASRTGTGGNQPQHF TGTGCCAGCAGAACAGGGACAGGGGGCAATCAGCCCCAGCATTTT
TRBJ2-1 - TRBV6-5 - CASRYDTEQFF TGTGCCAGCAGATACGACACTGAGCAGTTCTTC
TRBJ2-3 TRBD2 TRBV5-8 - CASSTSPGGTQYF TGTGCCAGCAGCACCTCTCCGGGGGGGACGCAGTATTTT
TRBJ1-1 - TRBV2 - CASTDQGQRAEAFF TGTGCCAGCACCGACCAGGGGCAACGGGCTGAAGCTTTCTTT
TRBJ1-1 - TRBV15 - CATSRDALNTEAFF TGTGCCACCAGCAGAGATGCTCTAAACACTGAAGCTTTCTTT
TRBJ2-5 - TRBV30 - CAWSVSAASETQYF TGTGCCTGGAGTGTATCGGCGGCATCCGAGACCCAGTACTTC
TRBJ2-3 TRBD2 TRBV18 - CASFRTSGSTDTQYF TGTGCCAGCTTCAGGACTAGCGGTAGCACAGATACGCAGTATTTT
TRBJ2-5 TRBD2 TRBV15 - CATSRDIAGAQETQYF TGTGCCACCAGCAGAGATATAGCGGGGGCCCAAGAGACCCAGTACTTC
TRBJ2-3 - TRBV6-6 once CASSPGQYTDTQYF TGTGCCAGCAGCCCCGGACAGTACACAGATACGCAGTATTTT
TRBJ1-4 - TRBV7-2 few CASSSHPGGEKLFF TGTGCCAGCAGCTCCCACCCGGGGGGTGAAAAACTGTTTTTT
TRBJ2-1 TRBD1 TRBV5-6 once CASRTGQGVNNEQFF TGTGCCAGCAGGACCGGACAGGGGGTTAACAATGAGCAGTTCTTC
TRBJ2-7 TRBD1 TRBV11-3 - CASSSGTDEQYF TGTGCCAGCAGCTCTGGGACAGATGAGCAGTACTTC
TRBJ1-2 TRBD1 TRBV5-1 - CASSPPGQEFRGYTF TGCGCCAGCAGCCCACCGGGACAGGAATTTCGGGGCTACACCTTC
TRBJ2-1 - TRBV18 - CASSPLLDTHNEQFF TGTGCCAGCTCACCACTTTTGGACACCCACAATGAGCAGTTCTTC
TRBJ2-3 TRBD2 TRBV23-1 - CASSQSSGGAQGCTDTQYF TGCGCCAGCAGTCAATCGTCCGGGGGGGCCCAAGGTTGCACAGATACGCAGTATTTT
TRBJ2-3 TRBD2 TRBV15 - CATSRDETSGLLTDTQYF TGTGCCACCAGCAGAGATGAGACTAGCGGGCTGCTCACAGATACGCAGTATTTT
TRBJ2-3 - TRBV19 - CASSPRGIDTQYF TGTGCCAGTAGCCCTAGAGGTATTGATACGCAGTATTTT
TRBJ2-5 TRBD2 TRBV6-2/TRBV6-3 - CASSYDTDSGGEKTQYF TGTGCCAGCAGTTACGATACGGATAGCGGGGGGGAAAAGACCCAGTACTTC
TRBJ1-2 TRBD1 TRBV28 - CASSPSDLTGTYGYTF TGTGCCAGCAGTCCATCCGATCTGACAGGGACCTATGGCTACACCTTC
TRBJ2-7 - TRBV24-1 - CATSDPNRDEQYF TGTGCCACCAGTGACCCAAACCGGGACGAGCAGTACTTC
TRBJ1-4 - TRBV4-2 - CASSQDSAGRALFF TGTGCCAGCAGCCAAGATTCAGCGGGGAGGGCGCTGTTTTTT
TRBJ1-5 - TRBV6-5 - CASAGYSNQPQHF TGTGCCAGCGCGGGTTATAGCAATCAGCCCCAGCATTTT
TRBJ2-3 TRBD2 TRBV9 - CASSVGGGGVDTQYF TGTGCCAGCAGCGTAGGTGGCGGGGGAGTTGATACGCAGTATTTT
TRBJ2-6 - TRBV9 - CASSAGGVGANVLTF TGTGCCAGCAGCGCCGGGGGAGTTGGGGCCAACGTCCTGACTTTC
TRBJ2-3 - TRBV9 - CASSVESATDTQYF TGTGCCAGCAGCGTAGAAAGCGCCACAGATACGCAGTATTTT
TRBJ2-5 - TRBV9 many CASSVGGKSIQETQYF TGTGCCAGCAGCGTAGGAGGCAAATCGATTCAAGAGACCCAGTACTTC
TRBJ2-1 TRBD1 TRBV19 - CASSAVRTGPVLYNEQFF TGTGCCAGTAGTGCGGTCAGGACAGGTCCCGTTCTCTACAATGAGCAGTTCTTC
TRBJ2-7 - TRBV6-6 once CASSYEGPPSEQYF TGTGCCAGCAGTTACGAGGGTCCCCCCTCTGAGCAGTACTTC
TRBJ2-5 - TRBV7-2 - CASTTGRVETQYF TGTGCCAGCACCACAGGAAGGGTGGAGACCCAGTACTTC
TRBJ1-4 - TRBV6-1 - CASSRGLTNEKLFF TGTGCCAGCAGTAGAGGACTGACGAATGAAAAACTGTTTTTT